This entry concerns a single T cell receptor (beta chain). What it binds is unknown. Some clones are missing from TCRdb's copy, which holds only in-frame ones; the method was immunoSEQ multiplex PCR. Seen here are about 20,000 clones, 80% to 90% observed once, and the top ten hold about 14%. The data were taken from a study of T cells in tuberculosis. Study-level information: In South Africa, adults with active tuberculosis were compared with IGRA-negative and latently infected IGRA-positive adolescents.

CDR1 MNHEY and CDR2 SMNVEV come from the germline V gene (reference sequence). Trimming removed 3 bases at V and 4 bases at J, with 22 bases between. There are 18 residues in the CDR3. Tuberculin skin test and IGRA determined adolescents' latent tuberculosis status at entry. Study results and caveats: Smaller alpha distances in active tuberculosis partly reflected shorter CDR3-alpha lengths. Smaller distances to GMM-specific TCRs suggested their expansion in active tuberculosis.

Sequenced sample: PBMCs. The TCR was taken from a donor under 30 with latent tuberculosis or without tuberculosis infection. The chain uses TRBV27 and TRBJ2-1; TRBD2 might be the D (5 bases). In nucleotides, the CDR3 is TGTGCCAGCAGTTTCACAAACCCCCAGGCACGGGGATACAATGAGCAGTTCTTC. The encoded protein is CASSFTNPQARGYNEQFF.